These T cell receptor beta chains were read from a single sample in a study of cytomegalovirus exposure and HLA in healthy donors. Here immunoSEQ multiplex PCR was the method, and the copy in TCRdb shows in-frame clones only, minus some. The repertoire holds 90,000 to 100,000 clones, with approximately 93% as singletons. Sequencing was done on a sample of PBMCs. The receptor set was obtained from a woman aged 30 to 39 in good health and CMV-seropositive. Each CDR3 is given with its conserved first and last residue. D genes are given only for firm matches. Clone size is shown for a subset of rows, as once, few, many or a class of expanded clone.

NA	TRBJ2-5	16	once	TRBV7-8	CASIPSPTAPRETQYF	TGTGCCAGCATTCCTTCACCGACGGCCCCGAGGGAGACCCAGTACTTC
NA	TRBJ2-1	16	NA	TRBV29-1	CSVEDPQRSSYNEQFF	TGCAGCGTTGAAGATCCGCAGAGGAGCTCCTACAATGAGCAGTTCTTC
NA	TRBJ2-7	10	NA	TRBV20-1	CSASLYEQYF	TGCAGTGCTAGCCTCTACGAGCAGTACTTC
NA	TRBJ2-1	15	NA	TRBV25-1	CASSEGGGWPGEQFF	TGTGCCAGCAGTGAAGGTGGTGGATGGCCGGGTGAGCAGTTCTTC
NA	TRBJ2-3	17	NA	TRBV4-2	CASSQDVDTSQLDTQYF	TGTGCCAGCAGCCAAGATGTTGATACCTCACAGCTTGATACGCAGTATTTT
TRBD2	TRBJ2-1	15	NA	TRBV7-9	CASSILGLAGGEQFF	TGTGCCAGCAGCATATTGGGACTAGCGGGAGGGGAGCAGTTCTTC
NA	TRBJ2-1	13	NA	TRBV19	CASSISRINEQFF	TGTGCCAGTAGTATTAGTCGTATCAATGAGCAGTTCTTC
TRBD2	TRBJ2-5	14	few	TRBV7-8	CASSATGGQETQYF	TGTGCCAGCAGCGCAACGGGGGGGCAAGAGACCCAGTACTTC
NA	TRBJ1-5	17	NA	TRBV5-1	CASSLRQAARFKKPQHF	TGCGCCAGCAGCTTAAGACAGGCCGCTAGGTTTAAAAAGCCCCAGCATTTT
NA	TRBJ1-3	14	NA	TRBV7-2	CASSIRVGGNTIYF	TGTGCCAGCAGCATCAGGGTGGGCGGAAACACCATATATTTT
NA	TRBJ1-1	13	once	TRBV19	CASSIVGGTEAFF	TGTGCCAGTAGTATCGTGGGAGGGACTGAAGCTTTCTTT
TRBD2	TRBJ2-7	15	NA	TRBV28	CASSPGTSGSYEQYF	TGTGCCAGCAGTCCCGGGACTAGCGGGAGTTACGAGCAGTACTTC
NA	TRBJ2-5	13	NA	TRBV6-1	CASSEFRAETQYF	TGTGCCAGCAGTGAATTCAGGGCGGAGACCCAGTACTTC
NA	TRBJ2-1	16	NA	TRBV4-3	CASSQDGASSYNEQFF	TGCGCCAGCAGCCAAGATGGTGCGAGCTCCTACAATGAGCAGTTCTTC
TRBD1	TRBJ1-3	13	NA	TRBV6-5	CASSSGGGNTIYF	TGTGCCAGCAGTTCAGGGGGCGGAAACACCATATATTTT
TRBD2	TRBJ2-3	16	NA	TRBV7-8	CASSLDGGRLTDTQYF	TGTGCCAGCAGCTTAGATGGCGGGAGGCTCACAGATACGCAGTATTTT
TRBD2	TRBJ2-5	16	NA	TRBV28	CASCRGGGLAEETQYF	TGTGCCAGCTGTCGAGGGGGGGGACTAGCCGAAGAGACCCAGTACTTC
TRBD1	TRBJ2-2	16	NA	TRBV5-8	CASSPGTGVYTGELFF	TGTGCCAGCAGCCCCGGGACAGGGGTATACACCGGGGAGCTGTTTTTT
TRBD1	TRBJ1-4	12	NA	TRBV29-1	CAIRDRAEKLFF	TGTGCCATTAGGGACAGGGCGGAAAAACTGTTTTTT
TRBD2	TRBJ2-3	17	NA	TRBV29-1	CSVDSRLAPFRTDTQYF	TGCAGCGTCGACTCAAGACTAGCGCCCTTCCGCACAGATACGCAGTATTTT
TRBD1	TRBJ1-2	14	NA	TRBV19	CASRTFRDSYGYTF	TGTGCCAGTAGAACTTTCCGGGACAGCTATGGCTACACCTTC
NA	TRBJ2-7	13	NA	TRBV6-5	CASRSGDSYEQYF	TGTGCCAGCAGGTCGGGAGACTCCTACGAGCAGTACTTC
NA	TRBJ2-2	14	NA	TRBV9	CASSVKIGAGELFF	TGTGCCAGCAGCGTAAAAATAGGGGCCGGGGAGCTGTTTTTT
TRBD1	TRBJ2-2	14	NA	TRBV7-2	CASRPTGVPGELFF	TGTGCCAGCAGACCTACAGGGGTACCCGGGGAGCTGTTTTTT
NA	TRBJ2-1	11	NA	TRBV11-2	CASSSPFEQFF	TGTGCCAGCAGCTCCCCGTTTGAGCAGTTCTTC
TRBD1	TRBJ2-1	14	NA	TRBV19	CASSDRVGYNEQFF	TGTGCCAGTTCCGACAGGGTGGGCTACAATGAGCAGTTCTTC
NA	TRBJ2-7	13	NA	TRBV7-2	CASSPRRGYEQYF	TGTGCCAGCAGCCCTCGACGGGGGTACGAGCAGTACTTC
TRBD2	TRBJ2-1	10	once	TRBV28	CASGRGRQFF	TGTGCCAGCGGGAGGGGTCGGCAGTTCTTC
NA	TRBJ2-5	17	NA	TRBV7-9	CASSLVATTGTEETQYF	TGTGCCAGCAGCTTAGTGGCCACGACAGGTACAGAAGAGACCCAGTACTTC
TRBD2	TRBJ2-6	13	NA	TRBV30	CALGGSGANVLTF	TGTGCCTTGGGGGGGTCTGGGGCCAACGTCCTGACTTTC
TRBD2	TRBJ2-7	15	NA	TRBV7-6	CASSLKLAGSYEQYF	TGTGCCAGCAGCTTAAAGCTAGCGGGCTCCTACGAGCAGTACTTC
TRBD1	TRBJ1-4	15	NA	TRBV7-8	CASSPRDRADEKLFF	TGTGCCAGCAGCCCCCGGGACAGGGCGGATGAAAAACTGTTTTTT
TRBD1	TRBJ2-7	16	NA	TRBV16	CASSQSMGDSAYGQYF	TGTGCCAGCAGCCAATCCATGGGGGACAGCGCTTACGGGCAGTACTTC
NA	TRBJ2-3	17	NA	TRBV27	CASSLSPSGSSTDTQYF	TGTGCCAGCAGTTTATCGCCGAGCGGGTCTAGCACAGATACGCAGTATTTT
NA	TRBJ2-7	16	NA	TRBV6-5	CASSYSDTKPSYEQYF	TGTGCCAGCAGTTACTCGGACACGAAGCCCTCCTACGAGCAGTACTTC
TRBD1	TRBJ1-1	14	NA	TRBV29-1	CSVKQGAGNTEAFF	TGCAGCGTTAAACAGGGGGCGGGGAACACTGAAGCTTTCTTT
TRBD2	TRBJ2-7	15	NA	TRBV7-2	CASSLDLAGGREQYF	TGTGCCAGCAGCTTAGACCTAGCGGGAGGTAGGGAGCAGTACTTC
TRBD2	TRBJ2-7	15	NA	TRBV5-4	CASSPRLAGVGEQYF	TGTGCCAGCAGCCCGCGACTAGCGGGAGTGGGCGAGCAGTACTTC
TRBD2	TRBJ2-3	15	once	TRBV19	CASIGRAGVSDTQYF	TGTGCCAGTATTGGTCGGGCGGGAGTATCAGATACGCAGTATTTT
TRBD1	TRBJ1-2	15	NA	TRBV7-2	CASSSGQGGNYGYTF	TGTGCCAGCAGCTCCGGACAGGGGGGTAACTATGGCTACACCTTC
NA	TRBJ2-7	13	NA	TRBV5-6	CASSLDGDYEQYF	TGTGCCAGCAGCTTGGACGGGGACTACGAGCAGTACTTC
TRBD1	TRBJ1-5	16	NA	TRBV18	CASSPGRTGENQPQHF	TGTGCCAGCTCACCCGGTAGGACAGGAGAAAATCAGCCCCAGCATTTT
NA	TRBJ2-3	14	NA	TRBV15	CATTRGARTDTQYF	TGTGCCACCACCCGGGGGGCGAGGACAGATACGCAGTATTTT
NA	TRBJ1-1	13	NA	TRBV9	CASSPRLNTEAFF	TGTGCCAGCAGCCCCAGGTTGAACACTGAAGCTTTCTTT
TRBD2	TRBJ2-3	16	NA	TRBV9	CASSVKGGRAADTQYF	TGTGCCAGCAGCGTAAAGGGCGGGAGGGCGGCAGATACGCAGTATTTT
TRBD1	TRBJ1-2	14	NA	TRBV29-1	CSVVPLQGARGYTF	TGCAGCGTTGTTCCCCTCCAGGGGGCTCGTGGCTACACCTTC